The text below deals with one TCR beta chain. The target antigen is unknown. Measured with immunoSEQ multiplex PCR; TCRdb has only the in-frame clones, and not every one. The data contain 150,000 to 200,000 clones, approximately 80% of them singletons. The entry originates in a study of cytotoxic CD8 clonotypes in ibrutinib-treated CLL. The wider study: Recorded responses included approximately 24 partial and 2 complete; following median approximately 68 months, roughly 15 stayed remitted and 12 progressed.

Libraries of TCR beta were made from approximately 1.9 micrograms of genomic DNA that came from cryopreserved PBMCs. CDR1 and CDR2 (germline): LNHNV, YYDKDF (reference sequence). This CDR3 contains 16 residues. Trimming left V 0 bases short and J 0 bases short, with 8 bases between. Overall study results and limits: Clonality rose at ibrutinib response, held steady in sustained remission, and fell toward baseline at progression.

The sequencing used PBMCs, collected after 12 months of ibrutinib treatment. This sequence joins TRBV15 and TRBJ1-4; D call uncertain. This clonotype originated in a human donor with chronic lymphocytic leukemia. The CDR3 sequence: CATSRDMQTTNEKLFF. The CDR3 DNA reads TGTGCCACCAGCAGAGATATGCAAACAACTAATGAAAAACTGTTTTTT.